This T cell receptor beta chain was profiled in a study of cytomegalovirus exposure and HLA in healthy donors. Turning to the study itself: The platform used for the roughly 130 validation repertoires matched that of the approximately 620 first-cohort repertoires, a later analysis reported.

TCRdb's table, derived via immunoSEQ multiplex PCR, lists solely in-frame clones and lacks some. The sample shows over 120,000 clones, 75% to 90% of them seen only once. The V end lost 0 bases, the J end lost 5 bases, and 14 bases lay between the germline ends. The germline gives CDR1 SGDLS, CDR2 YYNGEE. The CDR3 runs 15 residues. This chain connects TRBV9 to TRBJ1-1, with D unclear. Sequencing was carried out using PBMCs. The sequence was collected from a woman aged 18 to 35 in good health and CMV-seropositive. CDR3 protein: CASSVAGSGGTEAFF. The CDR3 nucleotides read TGTGCCAGCAGCGTAGCTGGGAGCGGAGGAACTGAAGCTTTCTTT.